The rows below give T cell receptor beta chains drawn from one sample of a study of PD-1 blockade in mismatch repair-deficient tumors. The assay was immunoSEQ multiplex PCR, and TCRdb's table has in-frame clones only and misses some. The sample lists some 100,000 clones, 82% occurring once. This material consisted of peripheral blood, taken roughly 36 weeks after starting pembrolizumab. The source is an adult with mismatch repair-deficient cancer. The CDR3 runs from the conserved cysteine through the conserved F or W. Fields, in order: V gene, CDR3 length, J gene, CDR3 protein.

v_call: TRBV5-6
cdr3_length: 15
j_call: TRBJ2-7
cdr3_aa: CASSLGVGGGYEQYF

v_call: TRBV19
cdr3_length: 15
j_call: TRBJ2-3
cdr3_aa: CASSDLLASTDTQYF

v_call: TRBV30
cdr3_length: 13
j_call: TRBJ1-1
cdr3_aa: CAWRAEKNTEAFF

v_call: TRBV5-1
cdr3_length: 16
j_call: TRBJ1-1
cdr3_aa: CASSSAVGPENTEAFF

v_call: TRBV11-3
cdr3_length: 15
j_call: TRBJ2-5
cdr3_aa: CASSLGGSSGETQYF

v_call: TRBV7-9
cdr3_length: 14
j_call: TRBJ2-2
cdr3_aa: CASCELRNTGELFF

v_call: TRBV19
cdr3_length: 15
j_call: TRBJ1-2
cdr3_aa: CASSMREGGSYGYTF

v_call: TRBV5-6
cdr3_length: 15
j_call: TRBJ2-6
cdr3_aa: CASSLAVSGANVLTF

v_call: TRBV7-8
cdr3_length: 15
j_call: TRBJ1-2
cdr3_aa: CASSLAGAGIDGYTF

v_call: TRBV7-9
cdr3_length: 16
j_call: TRBJ2-1
cdr3_aa: CASSSGLAEWGNEQFF

v_call: TRBV21-1
cdr3_length: 16
j_call: TRBJ2-5
cdr3_aa: CASSPVSGGRQETQYF

v_call: TRBV5-1
cdr3_length: 17
j_call: TRBJ2-5
cdr3_aa: CASSPRGEGMYQETQYF

v_call: TRBV14
cdr3_length: 17
j_call: TRBJ2-1
cdr3_aa: CASSQDRLAGGYIEQFF

v_call: TRBV19
cdr3_length: 13
j_call: TRBJ1-6
cdr3_aa: CASRAGYNSPLHF

v_call: TRBV21-1
cdr3_length: 14
j_call: TRBJ1-1
cdr3_aa: CARGGQTKNTEAFF

v_call: TRBV28
cdr3_length: 14
j_call: TRBJ2-5
cdr3_aa: CASSLHTGPETQYF

v_call: TRBV4-2
cdr3_length: 14
j_call: TRBJ1-1
cdr3_aa: CASSQDLRQGEAFF

v_call: TRBV15
cdr3_length: 15
j_call: TRBJ2-3
cdr3_aa: CATSRNAGITDTQYF

v_call: TRBV28
cdr3_length: 15
j_call: TRBJ1-1
cdr3_aa: CASSPPLQGNTEAFF

v_call: TRBV11-2
cdr3_length: 11
j_call: TRBJ2-7
cdr3_aa: CASSTSYEQYF

v_call: TRBV27
cdr3_length: 15
j_call: TRBJ2-7
cdr3_aa: CASRPDRGWGNEQYF

v_call: TRBV7-2
cdr3_length: 14
j_call: TRBJ1-5
cdr3_aa: CASSPDRAYQPQHF

v_call: TRBV19
cdr3_length: 15
j_call: TRBJ2-3
cdr3_aa: CASSFRQGSADTQYF

v_call: TRBV4-3
cdr3_length: 15
j_call: TRBJ1-2
cdr3_aa: CASSEEVAGVYGYTF

v_call: TRBV11-3
cdr3_length: 16
j_call: TRBJ2-2
cdr3_aa: CASSSKPGNVAGELFF

v_call: TRBV9
cdr3_length: 14
j_call: TRBJ1-1
cdr3_aa: CASSSQRGFTEAFF

v_call: TRBV2
cdr3_length: 14
j_call: TRBJ2-3
cdr3_aa: CASSELTRGDTQYF

v_call: TRBV19
cdr3_length: 14
j_call: TRBJ1-1
cdr3_aa: CASSRQGTYSEAFF

v_call: TRBV11-2
cdr3_length: 13
j_call: TRBJ1-2
cdr3_aa: CASGLGGNYGYTF

v_call: TRBV29-1
cdr3_length: 13
j_call: TRBJ2-1
cdr3_aa: CSARGSSYNEQFF

v_call: TRBV19
cdr3_length: 14
j_call: TRBJ1-5
cdr3_aa: CASSYQQGNQPQHF

v_call: TRBV4-3
cdr3_length: 16
j_call: TRBJ1-2
cdr3_aa: CASSQDFGTGGSGYTF

v_call: TRBV7-9
cdr3_length: 14
j_call: TRBJ2-3
cdr3_aa: CASSSLISTDTQYF

v_call: TRBV10-3
cdr3_length: 13
j_call: TRBJ1-1
cdr3_aa: CAISLGGNTEAFF

v_call: TRBV5-4
cdr3_length: 13
j_call: TRBJ2-7
cdr3_aa: CASSPQGEDEQYF

v_call: TRBV7-8
cdr3_length: 12
j_call: TRBJ2-1
cdr3_aa: CASSFDVLEQFF

v_call: TRBV2
cdr3_length: 19
j_call: TRBJ2-1
cdr3_aa: CASSESGLGTSGRSHEQFF

v_call: TRBV5-4
cdr3_length: 14
j_call: TRBJ1-1
cdr3_aa: CASSAQTGARGAFF

v_call: TRBV6-6
cdr3_length: 15
j_call: TRBJ2-3
cdr3_aa: CASSRTRGGTDTQYF

v_call: TRBV9
cdr3_length: 16
j_call: TRBJ2-5
cdr3_aa: CASTPGPRTGGETQYF

v_call: TRBV7-9
cdr3_length: 13
j_call: TRBJ1-3
cdr3_aa: CASHEISGNTIYF